This entry lists 8 T cell receptor beta chains sequenced from one sample in a study of T cell responses to AZD1222 COVID-19 vaccine. Using immunoSEQ multiplex PCR, the repertoire was profiled, and TCRdb retains in-frame clones only, with some absent. The sample shows 95,000 to 150,000 clones, 70% to 90% of them seen only once. Sequenced material: peripheral blood, taken on day 0 of AZD1222 vaccination. Every receptor here comes from an adult in good health.

The chain links TRBV3-1 (or the pseudogene TRBV3-2) to TRBJ2-3; TRBD2 is a possible D gene (6 bases). CDR1 LGHDT and CDR2 YNNKEL come from the germline V gene (reference sequence). The CDR3 extends over 17 amino acids. Trimming stripped 4 bases from V and 2 bases from J, with 19 bases between. This CDR3 reads CASSLSWGESPTDTQYF. In nucleotides, the CDR3 is TGTGCCAGCAGCCTAAGTTGGGGGGAAAGTCCCACAGATACGCAGTATTTT.

The chain joins TRBV24-1 to TRBJ2-7, with a tentative D call TRBD2 (7 bases). Trimming cost V 5 bases and J 2 bases, with 18 bases left between them. CDR1 is KGHDR and CDR2 is SFDVKD in the germline V gene. CDR3 length: 16 amino acids. The CDR3 DNA reads TGTGCCACCAGTGGTGCGGCAAGGGGGGGGACCTACGAGCAGTACTTC. Its translation: CATSGAARGGTYEQYF.

V usage is TRBV7-2 and J usage is TRBJ1-2, with a weak D call TRBD1 (5 bases). V shed 2 bases and J shed 4 bases, with 11 bases lying between them. The CDR3 runs to 14 residues. From germline, CDR1 is SGHTA and CDR2 FQGNSA. CDR3 in DNA: TGTGCCAGCAGCTTAAGGGGAGACAGCTATGGCTACACCTTC. This encodes CASSLRGDSYGYTF. Looking up the rest from reference TRBV7-2 and TRBJ1-2 gives the full variable domain: GAGVSQSPSNKVTEKGKDVELRCDPISGHTALYWYRQSLGQGLEFLIYFQGNSAPDKSGLPSDRFSAERTGGSVSTLTIQRTQQEDSAVYLCASSLRGDSYGYTFGSGTRLTVV.

The chain combines TRBV19 with TRBJ1-1; 7 bases agree with TRBD1. V lost 7 bases to trimming and J lost 1 base; unmatched junction nucleotides: 12. The germline V gene has CDR1 LNHDA and CDR2 SQIVND (reference sequence). The CDR3 has 16 amino acids. CDR3 protein: CASTPQWGTENTEAFF. Written as DNA, the CDR3 is TGTGCCAGTACCCCACAGTGGGGGACAGAGAACACTGAAGCTTTCTTT. Combining the CDR3 with reference TRBV19 and TRBJ1-1 gives the whole variable domain DGGITQSPKYLFRKEGQNVTLSCEQNLNHDAMYWYRQDPGQGLRLIYYSQIVNDFQKGDIAEGYSVSREKKESFPLTVTSAQKNPTAFYLCASTPQWGTENTEAFFGQGTRLTVV.

V is TRBV30 and J is TRBJ1-2, with D perhaps TRBD1 (5 bases). Trimming shortened V by 0 bases and J by 6 bases, and 14 bases separated the two germline ends. The CDR3 spans 14 residues. CDR1 and CDR2 from the germline V gene are GTSNPN and SVGIG (reference sequence). The CDR3 nucleotides read TGTGCCTGGAGTGTGGGTCAGGGAGTTGATGGCTACACCTTC. This gives the protein CAWSVGQGVDGYTF.

This rearrangement joins TRBV7-9 to TRBJ1-5; D uncertain. The CDR3 is made up of 13 amino acids. Germline V gene data show CDR1 as SEHNR and CDR2 as FQNEAQ (reference sequence). V was pared by 5 bases and J by 4 bases, with 9 bases between. The CDR3 nucleotides read TGTGCCAGCAGCACGAAACAGAATCAGCCCCAGCATTTT. This gives the protein CASSTKQNQPQHF.

J is TRBJ2-3 and V is TRBV30; D unclear. CDR1 and CDR2 from the germline V gene are GTSNPN and SVGIG (reference sequence). The CDR3 sequence is 14 residues long. Trimming cost V 8 bases and J 0 bases, with 15 bases left between them. This CDR3 reads CAIRMAESTDTQYF. The CDR3 DNA reads as TGTGCCATCCGTATGGCGGAAAGCACAGATACGCAGTATTTT.

The V call is TRBV27, the J call TRBJ2-7; D remains ambiguous. The CDR3 extends over 14 amino acids. V lost 0 bases to trimming and J lost 0 bases, with 6 bases between them. Germline CDR1 reads MNHEY; CDR2 reads SMNVEV (reference sequence). CDR3 protein: CASSLSILSYEQYF. The CDR3 coding sequence is TGTGCCAGCAGTTTATCGATACTCTCCTACGAGCAGTACTTC.